This entry lists 14 T cell receptor beta chains sequenced from one sample in a study of blood T cells in healthy people across ages. The authors ran a second PCR of about 7 to 11 cycles using a sample-barcoded 5' primer and a J-beta primer mix. TCRdb itself ran the 5' RACE reads through MiXCR, one entry per CDR3 protein. The sample records about 840,000 distinct CDR3 sequences, 25% to 35% being singletons. These data were also filed under a second study, of T cells of mothers and their children.

The sequencing input was blood. The receptor set was obtained from a woman aged 40 to 55 in good health.

The sample holds a few counts of this clonotype. The chain uses TRBV29-1 and TRBJ1-4, with D perhaps matching TRBD1 (6 bases). The V end was cut by 6 bases, the J end by 1 base, with 12 bases between. The germline gives CDR1 SQVTM, CDR2 ANQGSEA. The CDR3 loop spans 14 amino acids. The CDR3 nucleotides are TGCAGCGTCGTGGGGGCAGAAACTAATGAAAAACTGTTTTTT. Protein sequence: CSVVGAETNEKLFF.

V gene TRBV6-5 combines with J gene TRBJ1-5, with TRBD1 matching 12 bases. CDR1 and CDR2 from the germline V gene are MNHEY and SVGAGI. The length of the CDR3 is 15 residues. V lost 5 bases to trimming and J lost 6 bases; unmatched junction nucleotides: 5. CDR3 residues: CASSKGQGAGQPQHF. CDR3 nucleotides: TGTGCCAGCAGTAAGGGACAGGGGGCGGGTCAGCCCCAGCATTTT.

This clonotype was picked up a small number of times. Being one base from a much bigger clone, this may be a read error. The gene calls are TRBV7-8 and TRBJ2-1; 12 nucleotides line up with TRBD2. The CDR3 totals 16 residues. The V and J ends lost 0 bases and 5 bases, in that order; junction bases with no gene match: 2. Per germline, CDR1 SGHVS and CDR2 FQNEAQ. The CDR3 coding sequence is TGTGCCAGCAGCTTAGCGGCTAGCGGGGGGGACAATGAGCAGTTCTTC. Translating gives CASSLAASGGDNEQFF.

Turning to this clonotype: At one boundary the junction diverges from the germline segment, which might be a read error. The chain combines TRBV12-3 or TRBV12-4 with TRBJ1-2, with D maybe TRBD1 (6 bases). The CDR3 is 15 amino acids. CDR3 residues: CACSPLGLGADGYTF. The CDR3 DNA reads TGTGCCTGCAGCCCCCTGGGGTTGGGGGCGGATGGCTACACCTTC.

This clonotype was detected many times. The J gene is TRBJ1-1, the V gene TRBV5-6; no clear D gene. Trimming left V 3 bases short and J 5 bases short, with 17 bases between. There are 15 residues in the CDR3. CDR1 SGHDT and CDR2 YYEEEE come from the germline V gene. The CDR3 loop is CASSWISRDSTEAFF. In nucleotides, the CDR3 is TGTGCCAGCAGCTGGATATCGAGGGATTCTACTGAAGCTTTCTTT.

Only a few counts were recorded for this clonotype. This chain uses TRBV12-3 or TRBV12-4 with TRBJ1-4; D is unclear. CDR3 size: 15 residues. V was pared by 3 bases and J by 4 bases, with 12 bases between. The CDR3 sequence: CASSFTFDGNEKLFF. CDR3 sequence (DNA): TGTGCCAGCAGTTTTACCTTTGACGGTAATGAAAAACTGTTTTTT.

This clonotype was found many times. This chain connects TRBV28 to TRBJ2-7; the D call may be TRBD1 or TRBD2 (5 bases each). The V gene's germline CDR1 is MDHEN and CDR2 SYDVKM. This CDR3 spans 16 amino acids. Deletions cut 3 bases from V and 1 base from J, with 16 bases between. The CDR3: CASSFSWGSESYEQYF. The CDR3 DNA follows: TGTGCCAGCAGTTTTAGCTGGGGGTCGGAGTCCTACGAGCAGTACTTC.

The chain employs TRBV6-2 or TRBV6-3 and TRBJ2-1; possible D gene TRBD1, 6 bases. This CDR3 contains 15 residues. Deletions cut 0 bases from V and 4 bases from J, with 10 bases between. The germline V gene has CDR1 MNHEY and CDR2 SVGEGT. In nucleotides, the CDR3 is TGTGCCAGCAGTTACTCTGGGGGCGGGTACAATGAGCAGTTCTTC. This translates into CASSYSGGGYNEQFF.

As for this clonotype: Possible read error: a much larger clone is one base away. The CDR3, as DNA: TGTGCCAGCAGTCCCTTTACTGGGGCCAACGTCCCGACTTTC. Translation gives CASSPFTGANVPTF. The chain is built from TRBV27 and TRBJ2-6; weak D call: TRBD1 (5 bases). CDR1 and CDR2 (germline): MNHEY, SMNVEV (reference sequence). This CDR3 is built from 14 residues.

This clonotype has ten or more counts. The chain employs TRBV28 and TRBJ2-7; 8 bases map to TRBD1. V was clipped by 3 bases and J by 7 bases; unmatched bases: 17. The germline gives CDR1 MDHEN, CDR2 SYDVKM. There are 17 residues in the CDR3. The CDR3 protein is CASSFISQRTGWWEQYF. In DNA form, the CDR3 reads TGTGCCAGCAGTTTTATCAGCCAGCGGACAGGGTGGTGGGAGCAGTACTTC.

This clonotype was observed a few times. The rearrangement uses TRBV15 and TRBJ2-7; tentatively, D is TRBD1 (6 bases). V was pared by 3 bases and J by 0 bases, with 15 bases between. This CDR3 has 16 amino acids. In germline, CDR1 is LNHNV, CDR2 YYDKDF (reference sequence). CDR3 residues: CATSSPEQGNSYEQYF. The CDR3 region has the DNA TGTGCCACCAGCAGCCCGGAACAGGGCAACTCCTACGAGCAGTACTTC. Together with reference TRBV15 and TRBJ2-7, the CDR3 gives the full variable domain: DAMVIQNPRYQVTQFGKPVTLSCSQTLNHNVMYWYQQKSSQAPKLLFHYYDKDFNNEADTPDNFQSRRPNTSFCFLDIRSPGLGDTAMYLCATSSPEQGNSYEQYFGPGTRLTVT.

The rearrangement joins TRBV19 to TRBJ2-7; maybe TRBD2 (5 bases). V lost 5 bases, J lost 5 bases, and 10 bases lay in between. This CDR3 spans 12 amino acids. CDR1 and CDR2 from the germline V gene are LNHDA and SQIVND (reference sequence). The chain's CDR3 is CASSSGIDEQYF. CDR3 sequence (DNA): TGTGCCAGTAGTTCGGGAATCGACGAGCAGTACTTC.

The chain combines TRBV12-3 or TRBV12-4 with TRBJ2-1; D is perhaps TRBD1 (6 bases). CDR3 length equals 14 residues. Trimming pared 5 bases from V and 4 bases from J, leaving 12 bases between. CDR3 protein: CASSPRQAYNEQFF. CDR3 coding DNA: TGTGCCAGCAGTCCCCGACAGGCGTACAATGAGCAGTTCTTC.

This clonotype was observed a handful of times. The chain uses TRBV5-1 and TRBJ1-1; D call uncertain. The ends were cut back, 2 bases at V and 1 base at J, with 6 bases in the middle. The germline V gene has CDR1 SGHRS and CDR2 YFSETQ. The CDR3 has 13 residues. CDR3 region: CASSFPENTEAFF. The CDR3 bases are TGCGCCAGCAGCTTCCCGGAGAACACTGAAGCTTTCTTT.